This is a list of T cell receptor beta chains from one sample in a study of T cell repertoires in cytomegalovirus infection. These receptors lack a known antigen. Using its own MiXCR run on the reads, TCRdb lists one record per CDR3 protein. In the table there are over 120,000 distinct CDR3 sequences, around 30% of which are singletons. This specimen was CD8+ T cells from cultured PBMCs, taken from culture after CMV antigen stimulation. The receptors shown here come from a human donor in good health (CMV status not recorded). Some clones in this sample may be carry-over from other donors' samples. Each CDR3 is given with its conserved first and last residue. D genes are given only for firm matches. Some rows have no size entry. The others give once, few or many, or a class for an expanded clone.

D	V	size	J	DNA	CDR3
.	TRBV20-1	.	TRBJ2-2	TGCAGTGCTAGAGAGGACGTAGACACCGGGGAGCTGTTTTTT	CSAREDVDTGELFF
TRBD2	TRBV7-2	many	TRBJ2-7	TGTGCCAGCAGCTTGGCGGGGGGGTCCTACGAGCAGTACTTC	CASSLAGGSYEQYF
.	TRBV6-1	.	TRBJ2-1	TGTGCCAGCAGTGAAGGCAGGATCGGCAATGAGCAGTTCTTC	CASSEGRIGNEQFF
.	TRBV7-2	few	TRBJ2-3	TGTGCCAGCAGCCCCGGGACCACAGATACGCAGTATTTT	CASSPGTTDTQYF
.	TRBV19	.	TRBJ1-1	TGTGCCAGTAAAGGGATCACTGAAGCTTTCTTT	CASKGITEAFF
.	TRBV4-1	.	TRBJ2-3	TGTGCCAGCAGCTCGGACAGCTTGAGGTTGTATTTT	CASSSDSLRLYF
.	TRBV7-8	few	TRBJ1-6	TGTGCCAGCAGCTCGGATACAGGGATTTCACCCCTCCACTTT	CASSSDTGISPLHF
.	TRBV7-3	.	TRBJ2-2	TGTGCCAGCAGCCGTAGTGGGGCCGGGGAGCTGTTTTTT	CASSRSGAGELFF
TRBD2	TRBV5-6	.	TRBJ2-1	TGTGCCAGCAGCACCGGACTAGCGGGGTTGAGCTCCTACAATGAGCAGTTCTTC	CASSTGLAGLSSYNEQFF
.	TRBV27	.	TRBJ1-1	TGTACCAGCAGTCCGCGGGGCGGGAACACTGAAGCTTTCTTT	CTSSPRGGNTEAFF
.	TRBV2	few	TRBJ2-1	TGTGCCAGCAGTGGGTTGGGGGAGTCATCGTACAATGAGCAGTTCTTC	CASSGLGESSYNEQFF
TRBD1	TRBV7-8	.	TRBJ2-7	TGTGCCAGCAGCTTAGAGGGGGACAGGGCCACCTACGAGCAGTACTTC	CASSLEGDRATYEQYF
.	TRBV7-3	few	TRBJ2-3	TGTGCCAGCAGGTTGGGTAGTACTGGTACGCAGTATTTT	CASRLGSTGTQYF
.	TRBV20-1	many	TRBJ1-5	TGCAGTGCTGAGGAGGGGTTAAGCAATCAGCCCCAGCATTTT	CSAEEGLSNQPQHF
.	TRBV4-1	once	TRBJ2-2	TGCGCCAGCAGCCAATCCCACGGGGAGCTGTTTTTT	CASSQSHGELFF
.	TRBV15	.	TRBJ2-5	TGTGCCACCAGCAGAGAGGTCCAAGAGACCCAGTACTTC	CATSREVQETQYF
.	TRBV14	.	TRBJ2-4	TGTGCCAGCAGCCATCGGCTCCAGGGGCACCTTCAGTACTTC	CASSHRLQGHLQYF
TRBD1	TRBV15	.	TRBJ1-2	TGTGCCACCAGCAGAGAGACAGGGCCTGGCTACACCTTC	CATSRETGPGYTF
TRBD2	TRBV29-1	.	TRBJ2-1	TGCAGCGTCCCCGAGCGGGGGGCCACCGATGAGCAGTTCTTC	CSVPERGATDEQFF
TRBD1	TRBV6-5	many	TRBJ1-2	TGTGCCAGCAGGGGTTTCGGGACAGGGGTAGGGGACTATGGCTACACCTTC	CASRGFGTGVGDYGYTF
.	TRBV11-2	few	TRBJ1-2	TGTGCCAGCAGCCAAGCCGGGGCAGTCTCTGGCTACACCTTC	CASSQAGAVSGYTF
.	TRBV4-1	.	TRBJ1-1	TGCGCCAGCAGCCAAGATCCGGGATTTGGAGCTTTCTTT	CASSQDPGFGAFF
.	TRBV7-9	few	TRBJ2-5	TGTGCCAGCAGCTTATTAAAAGCCCAAGAGACCCAGTACTTC	CASSLLKAQETQYF
TRBD1	TRBV7-3	.	TRBJ1-1	TGTGCCAGCAGCCTCCGGGACAGCGTGAACACTGAAGCTTTCTTT	CASSLRDSVNTEAFF
TRBD1	TRBV20-1	.	TRBJ1-3	TGCAGTGCTACTTGGGACAGGACTGGAAACACCATATATTTT	CSATWDRTGNTIYF
.	TRBV20-1	many	TRBJ1-5	TGCAGTGCTAGAGAAGGACCGCGGATTTCCAATCAGCCCCAGCATTTT	CSAREGPRISNQPQHF
.	TRBV5-1	few	TRBJ2-2	TGCGCCAGCAGGCCTGACTTGGGCGGGGAGCTGTTTTTT	CASRPDLGGELFF
.	TRBV6-1	.	TRBJ1-2	TGTGCCAGCAGTGAAAGAAGTTTTGGCAGCCCCTATGGCTACACCTTC	CASSERSFGSPYGYTF
TRBD2	TRBV4-2	.	TRBJ2-7	TGTGCCAGCAGCCAAGATGATAGCGGGGGGGTATCCTACGAGCAGTACTTC	CASSQDDSGGVSYEQYF
.	TRBV19	.	TRBJ2-6	TGTGCCAGTAGTACCCTGACAGGAGGGGCCAACGTCCTGACTTTC	CASSTLTGGANVLTF
TRBD1	TRBV2	.	TRBJ2-5	TGTGCCAAGACAGGGATCCAAGAGACCCAGTACTTC	CAKTGIQETQYF
.	TRBV12-3/TRBV12-4	.	TRBJ2-7	TGTGCCAGCAGTTTGAACCCTAGCGCGAACTCCTACGAGCAGTACTTC	CASSLNPSANSYEQYF
TRBD2	TRBV7-2	many	TRBJ2-5	TGTGCCAGCAGCTTATGGCGGGGGGGACAAGAGACCCAGTACTTC	CASSLWRGGQETQYF
.	TRBV20-1	.	TRBJ2-7	TGCAGTGCTAGAGATTTGCGGTACGAGCAGTACTTC	CSARDLRYEQYF
.	TRBV24-1	.	TRBJ1-1	TGTGCCACCAGTGATTCTACAGGTACCACTGAAGCTTTCTTT	CATSDSTGTTEAFF
.	TRBV6-2/TRBV6-3	few	TRBJ1-1	TGTGCCAGCAGTTATCCCGGGGGGGGGACTGAAGCTTTCTTT	CASSYPGGGTEAFF
.	TRBV7-2	many	TRBJ2-1	TGTGCCAGCAGCTTAGTGTCAGGACCGGATGAGCAGTTCTTC	CASSLVSGPDEQFF
TRBD2	TRBV25-1	few	TRBJ2-3	TGTGCCAGCAGTGAATCTGACCTAGCGGGATCAACAGATACGCAGTATTTT	CASSESDLAGSTDTQYF
.	TRBV27	.	TRBJ2-2	TGTGCCAGCAGAGGGGACACCGGGGAGCTGTTTTTT	CASRGDTGELFF
.	TRBV19	.	TRBJ2-1	TGTGCCAGTAGTATCGGGCAAGGGGCTTACAATGAGCAGTTCTTC	CASSIGQGAYNEQFF
.	TRBV7-6	medium-sized	TRBJ1-4	TGTGCCAGCAGCTTATGGCCCACCCTCCCAACTAATGAAAAACTGTTTTTT	CASSLWPTLPTNEKLFF
TRBD2	TRBV2	.	TRBJ2-3	TGTGCCAGTCCGGGACTAGCGGGGGGTTTAGATACGCAGTATTTT	CASPGLAGGLDTQYF
.	TRBV5-1	.	TRBJ2-6	TGCGCCAGCAGCTTGACAGCCTCTGGGGCCAACGTCCTGACTTTC	CASSLTASGANVLTF
TRBD2	TRBV2	.	TRBJ2-3	TGTGCCAGCAGTGTAGGCCTAGCGGACCCACTCACAGATACGCAGTATTTT	CASSVGLADPLTDTQYF